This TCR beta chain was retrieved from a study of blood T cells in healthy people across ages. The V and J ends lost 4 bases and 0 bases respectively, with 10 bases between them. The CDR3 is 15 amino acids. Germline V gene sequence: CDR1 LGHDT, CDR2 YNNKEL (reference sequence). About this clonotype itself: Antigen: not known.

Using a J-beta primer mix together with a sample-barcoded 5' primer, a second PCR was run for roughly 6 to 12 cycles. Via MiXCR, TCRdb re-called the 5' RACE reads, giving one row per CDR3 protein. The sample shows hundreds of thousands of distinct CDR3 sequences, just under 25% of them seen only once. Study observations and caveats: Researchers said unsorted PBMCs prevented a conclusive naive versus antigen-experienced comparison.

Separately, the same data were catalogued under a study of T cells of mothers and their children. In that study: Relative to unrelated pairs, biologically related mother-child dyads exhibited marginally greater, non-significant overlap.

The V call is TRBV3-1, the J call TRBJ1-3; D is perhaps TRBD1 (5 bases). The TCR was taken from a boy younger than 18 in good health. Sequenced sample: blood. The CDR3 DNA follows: TGTGCCAGCAGCCCTGCAGGGAGCTCTGGAAACACCATATATTTT. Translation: CASSPAGSSGNTIYF.